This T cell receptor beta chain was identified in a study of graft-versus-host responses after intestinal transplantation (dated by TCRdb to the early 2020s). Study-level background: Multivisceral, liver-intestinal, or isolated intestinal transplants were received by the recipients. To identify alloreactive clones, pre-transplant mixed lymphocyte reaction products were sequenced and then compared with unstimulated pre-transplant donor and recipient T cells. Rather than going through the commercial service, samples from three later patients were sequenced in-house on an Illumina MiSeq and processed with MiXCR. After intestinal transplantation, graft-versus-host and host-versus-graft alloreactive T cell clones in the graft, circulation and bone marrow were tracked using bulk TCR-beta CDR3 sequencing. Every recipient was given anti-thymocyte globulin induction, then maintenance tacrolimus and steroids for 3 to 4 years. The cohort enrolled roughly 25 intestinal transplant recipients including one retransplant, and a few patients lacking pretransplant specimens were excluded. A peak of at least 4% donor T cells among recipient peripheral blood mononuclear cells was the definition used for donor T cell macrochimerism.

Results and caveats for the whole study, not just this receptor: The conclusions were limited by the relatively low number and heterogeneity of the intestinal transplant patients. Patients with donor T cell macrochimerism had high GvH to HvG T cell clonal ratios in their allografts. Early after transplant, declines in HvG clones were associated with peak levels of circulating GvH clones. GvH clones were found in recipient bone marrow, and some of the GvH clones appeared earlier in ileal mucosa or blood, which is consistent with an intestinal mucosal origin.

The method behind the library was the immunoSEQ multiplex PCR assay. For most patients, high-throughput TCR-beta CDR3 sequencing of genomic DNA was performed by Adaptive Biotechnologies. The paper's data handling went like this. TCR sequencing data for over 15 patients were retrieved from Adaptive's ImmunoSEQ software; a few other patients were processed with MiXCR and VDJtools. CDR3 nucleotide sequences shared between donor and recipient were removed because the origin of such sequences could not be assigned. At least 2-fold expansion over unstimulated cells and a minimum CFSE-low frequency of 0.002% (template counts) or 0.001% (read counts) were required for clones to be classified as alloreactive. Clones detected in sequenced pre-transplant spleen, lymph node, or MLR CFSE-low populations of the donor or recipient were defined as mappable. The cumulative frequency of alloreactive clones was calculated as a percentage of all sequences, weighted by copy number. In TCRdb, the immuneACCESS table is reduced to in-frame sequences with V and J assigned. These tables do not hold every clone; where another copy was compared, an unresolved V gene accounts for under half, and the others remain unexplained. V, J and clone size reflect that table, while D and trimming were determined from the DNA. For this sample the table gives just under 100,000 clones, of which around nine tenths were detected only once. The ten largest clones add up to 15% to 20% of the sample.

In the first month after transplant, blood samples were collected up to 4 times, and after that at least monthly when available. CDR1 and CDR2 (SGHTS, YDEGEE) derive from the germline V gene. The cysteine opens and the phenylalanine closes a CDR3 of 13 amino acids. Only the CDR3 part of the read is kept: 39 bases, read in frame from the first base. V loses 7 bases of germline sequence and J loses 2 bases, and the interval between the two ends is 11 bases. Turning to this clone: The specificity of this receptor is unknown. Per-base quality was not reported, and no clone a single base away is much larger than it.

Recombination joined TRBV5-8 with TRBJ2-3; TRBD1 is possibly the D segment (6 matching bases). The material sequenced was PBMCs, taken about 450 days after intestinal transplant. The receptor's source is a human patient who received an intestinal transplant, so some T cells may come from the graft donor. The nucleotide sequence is TGTGCCAGCCATATGGGGGCCACAGATACGCAGTATTTT. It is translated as CASHMGATDTQYF.